This T cell receptor beta chain was sequenced during a study of blood T cell repertoires in COVID-19. Assay used: immunoSEQ multiplex PCR; TCRdb lists only in-frame clones, some missing. The sample consists of about 91,000 clones, around 90% of them appearing once. CDR1 and CDR2 from the germline V gene are SGHRS and YFSETQ. CDR3 length equals 14 residues. V lost 1 base and J lost 1; bases outside the gene matches: 1. This sequence joins TRBV5-1 and TRBJ2-5; TRBD2 matches 7 bases. This sequence originates from a woman in her seventies with acute or convalescent COVID-19. The specimen was peripheral blood. As DNA, the CDR3 is TGCGCCAGCAGCTTGTCGGGGGGCCAAGAGACCCAGTACTTC. Translated, it gives CASSLSGGQETQYF.